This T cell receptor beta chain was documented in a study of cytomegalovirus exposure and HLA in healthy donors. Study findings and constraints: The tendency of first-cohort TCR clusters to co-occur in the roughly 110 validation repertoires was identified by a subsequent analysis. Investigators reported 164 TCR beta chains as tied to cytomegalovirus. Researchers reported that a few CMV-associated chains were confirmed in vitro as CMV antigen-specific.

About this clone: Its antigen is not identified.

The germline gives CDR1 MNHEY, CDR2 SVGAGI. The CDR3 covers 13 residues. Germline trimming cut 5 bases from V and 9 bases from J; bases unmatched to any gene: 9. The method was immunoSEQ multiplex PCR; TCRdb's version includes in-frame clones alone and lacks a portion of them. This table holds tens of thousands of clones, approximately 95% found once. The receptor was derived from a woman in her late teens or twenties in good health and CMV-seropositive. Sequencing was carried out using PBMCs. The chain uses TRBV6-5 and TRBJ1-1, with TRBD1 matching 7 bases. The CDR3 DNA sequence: TGTGCCAGCAGTGCACCTGGGACAGAAAAAGCTTTCTTT. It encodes CASSAPGTEKAFF.